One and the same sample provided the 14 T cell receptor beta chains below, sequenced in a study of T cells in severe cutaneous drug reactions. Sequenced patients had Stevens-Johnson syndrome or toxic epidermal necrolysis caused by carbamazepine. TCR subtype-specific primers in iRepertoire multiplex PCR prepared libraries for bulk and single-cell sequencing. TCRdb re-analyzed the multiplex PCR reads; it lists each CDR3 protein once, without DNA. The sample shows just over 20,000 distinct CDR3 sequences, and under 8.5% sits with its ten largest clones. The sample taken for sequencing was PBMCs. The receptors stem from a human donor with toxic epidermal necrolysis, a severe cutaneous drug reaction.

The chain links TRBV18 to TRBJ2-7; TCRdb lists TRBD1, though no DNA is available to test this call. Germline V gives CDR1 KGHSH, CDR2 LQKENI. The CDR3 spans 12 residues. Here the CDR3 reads CASSRRDYEQYF.

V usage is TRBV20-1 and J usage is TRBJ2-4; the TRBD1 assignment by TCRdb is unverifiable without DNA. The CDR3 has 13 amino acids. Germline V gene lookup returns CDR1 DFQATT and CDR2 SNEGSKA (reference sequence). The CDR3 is CSAPQGAWDIQYF.

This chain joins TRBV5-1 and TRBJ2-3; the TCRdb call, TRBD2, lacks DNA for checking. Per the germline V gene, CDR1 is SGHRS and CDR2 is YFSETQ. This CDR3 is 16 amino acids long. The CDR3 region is CASSLRTSGFTDTQYF.

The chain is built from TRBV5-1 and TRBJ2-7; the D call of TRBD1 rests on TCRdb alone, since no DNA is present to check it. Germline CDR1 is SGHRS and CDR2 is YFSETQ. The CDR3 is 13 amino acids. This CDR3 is CASRGDNTYEQYF.

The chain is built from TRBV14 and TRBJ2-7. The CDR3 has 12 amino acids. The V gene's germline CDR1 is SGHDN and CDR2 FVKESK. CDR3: CAAETLTYEQYF.

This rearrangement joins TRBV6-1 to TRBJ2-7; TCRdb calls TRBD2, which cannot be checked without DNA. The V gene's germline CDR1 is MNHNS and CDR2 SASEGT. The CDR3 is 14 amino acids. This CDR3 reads CASSLLGSPGEQYF.

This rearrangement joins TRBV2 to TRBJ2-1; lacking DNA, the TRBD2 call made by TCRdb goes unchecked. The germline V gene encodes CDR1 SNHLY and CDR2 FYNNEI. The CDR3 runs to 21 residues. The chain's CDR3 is CASSHQKGRPGRRSSYNEQFF.

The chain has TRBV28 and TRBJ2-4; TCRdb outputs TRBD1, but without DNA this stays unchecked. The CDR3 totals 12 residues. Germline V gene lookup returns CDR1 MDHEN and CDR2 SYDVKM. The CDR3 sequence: CASSKIGQIQYF.

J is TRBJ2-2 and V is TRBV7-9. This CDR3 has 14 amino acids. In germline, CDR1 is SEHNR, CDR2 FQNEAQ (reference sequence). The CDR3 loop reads CASSSIYGTGELFF.

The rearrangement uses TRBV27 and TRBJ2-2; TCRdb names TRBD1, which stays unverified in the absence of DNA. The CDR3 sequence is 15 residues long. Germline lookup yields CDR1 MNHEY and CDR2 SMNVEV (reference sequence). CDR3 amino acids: CASSLTGTGAGELFF.

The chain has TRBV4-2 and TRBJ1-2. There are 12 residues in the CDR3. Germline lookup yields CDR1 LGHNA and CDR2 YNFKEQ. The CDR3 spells CASSQANYGYTF.

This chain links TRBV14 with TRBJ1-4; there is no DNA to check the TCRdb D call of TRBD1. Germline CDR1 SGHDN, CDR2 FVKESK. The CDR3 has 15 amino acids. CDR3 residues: CASSGQATTNEKLFF.

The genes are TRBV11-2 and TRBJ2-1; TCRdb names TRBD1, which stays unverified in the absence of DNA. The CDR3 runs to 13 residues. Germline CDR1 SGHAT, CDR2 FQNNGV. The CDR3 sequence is CASSFTPGNEQFF.

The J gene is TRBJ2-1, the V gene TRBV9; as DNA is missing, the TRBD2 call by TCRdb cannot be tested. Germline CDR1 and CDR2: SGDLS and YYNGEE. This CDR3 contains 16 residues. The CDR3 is CASSWTSGGKYNEQFF.